These 11 T cell receptor beta chains came from one sample sequenced in a study of cytomegalovirus exposure and HLA in healthy donors (dated by TCRdb to about 2017). The library was made by the immunoSEQ multiplex PCR assay. For the multiplex PCR, a mixture combining 60 forward primers for TCR Vbeta segments and 13 reverse primers for TCR Jbeta segments was used. Not all clones reach the TCRdb copy of this immuneACCESS table, which keeps in-frame sequences only. Checked studies attribute under half of the gap to unresolved V genes and leave the rest unexplained. The sample has over 150,000 clones on record, 75% of them singletons. The biggest ten clones account for approximately 3% of the sample. The sequenced material came from PBMCs. The source is a woman aged 50 to 60 in good health and CMV-seropositive.

This clone was counted once. The V call is TRBV7-9, the J call TRBJ2-3; 7 bases agree with TRBD2. Germline V gene sequence: CDR1 SEHNR, CDR2 FQNEAQ (reference sequence). The CDR3 runs to 14 residues. With 5 bases clipped from V and 0 bases from J, the junction kept 2 bases outside the gene matches. The CDR3 region is CASSSSGSTDTQYF. The CDR3 DNA reads as TGTGCCAGCAGCAGTAGCGGGAGCACAGATACGCAGTATTTT.

The CDR3: CASTRQGWSLQNQPQHF. In DNA form, the CDR3 reads TGCGCCAGCACCAGACAGGGGTGGTCCCTACAGAATCAGCCCCAGCATTTT. The chain couples TRBV23-1 to TRBJ1-5; TRBD1 matches at 8 bases. TRBV23-1 belongs to the ORF category, with a function that is uncertain. The CDR3 loop spans 17 amino acids. Losses at the gene ends were 7 bases for V and 4 bases for J; bases not matched to a gene: 15.

The gene calls are TRBV18 and TRBJ2-7; 7 bases match TRBD1. Germline-derived CDR1 and CDR2 are KGHSH and LQKENI. Trimming removed 3 bases from V and 5 bases from J; junction bases left unmatched: 10. The CDR3 contains 15 residues. The CDR3, as DNA: TGTGCCAGCTCACCCGTGGGACAGAGGATCGACGAGCAGTACTTC. Amino acid sequence: CASSPVGQRIDEQYF.

This clone was picked up a small number of times. The chain employs TRBV18 and TRBJ1-1; D ambiguous. Trimming took 3 bases from V and 4 from J, leaving 15 bases between them. Germline-derived CDR1 and CDR2 are KGHSH and LQKENI. The CDR3 runs to 15 residues. CDR3 region: CASSPSGWQTTEAFF. CDR3 sequence (DNA): TGTGCCAGCTCACCGAGCGGATGGCAGACCACTGAAGCTTTCTTT.

This clone has a handful of counts. The V call is TRBV6-5, the J call TRBJ2-7; D is unresolved. CDR1 is MNHEY and CDR2 is SVGAGI in the germline V gene. The CDR3 covers 13 residues. Between the trimmed V and J ends, which lost 2 bases and 2 bases, there was a span of 7 bases. The CDR3 coding sequence is TGTGCCAGCAGTTACGATCTAACCTACGAGCAGTACTTC. This codes for CASSYDLTYEQYF.

The CDR3 here is CASSITAAQPQHF. CDR3 sequence (DNA): TGTGCCAGTAGTATTACAGCGGCCCAGCCCCAGCATTTT. The chain employs TRBV19 and TRBJ1-5; D unresolved. Looked up from germline, CDR1 is LNHDA and CDR2 is SQIVND (reference sequence). The CDR3 spans 13 residues. The V end was cut by 3 bases, the J end by 7 bases, with 10 bases between.

The J gene is TRBJ2-7, the V gene TRBV4-1, with D hard to call. Deletions cut 0 bases from V and 2 bases from J, with 5 bases between. CDR1 and CDR2 (germline): MGHRA, YSYEKL. This CDR3 is 13 amino acids long. The CDR3 protein is CASSQDSTYEQYF. The CDR3 DNA reads as TGCGCCAGCAGCCAAGATTCCACCTACGAGCAGTACTTC.

The chain joins TRBV5-1 to TRBJ1-1, with a tentative D call TRBD1 (6 bases). Trimming stripped 4 bases from V and 1 base from J, with 8 bases between. There are 13 residues in the CDR3. CDR1 and CDR2 from the germline V gene are SGHRS and YFSETQ. This chain's CDR3 is CASSKGGNTEAFF. CDR3 nucleotides: TGCGCCAGCAGCAAAGGGGGGAACACTGAAGCTTTCTTT.

The chain is built from TRBV7-8 and TRBJ1-1; a weak D match, TRBD1 (5 bases). CDR3 length equals 15 residues. Germline CDR1 SGHVS, CDR2 FQNEAQ. Trimming shortened V by 7 bases and J by 5 bases, and 20 bases separated the two germline ends. The CDR3 is CASKEGPVDITEAFF. CDR3 bases: TGTGCCAGCAAGGAGGGACCGGTGGATATTACTGAAGCTTTCTTT.

This clone was observed once. Here the CDR3 DNA reads TGTGCCAGCAGTTACTTTGCGGGGCGGGTAGATACGCAGTATTTT. The encoded protein is CASSYFAGRVDTQYF. This chain connects TRBV6-5 to TRBJ2-3, with a possible D match to TRBD2 (6 bases). The CDR3 extends over 15 amino acids. Germline V gene data show CDR1 as MNHEY and CDR2 as SVGAGI. The V end was cut by 1 base, the J end by 5 bases, with 13 bases between.

V is TRBV6-5 and J is TRBJ2-3; 9 bases are a match to TRBD2. The trim removed 4 bases at V and 1 base at J, leaving 3 bases unmatched. CDR1 and CDR2 (germline): MNHEY, SVGAGI. The CDR3 sequence is 15 residues long. The CDR3 DNA reads as TGTGCCAGCAGTTTGTTAGCGGGGGGCACAGATACGCAGTATTTT. It yields the protein CASSLLAGGTDTQYF.